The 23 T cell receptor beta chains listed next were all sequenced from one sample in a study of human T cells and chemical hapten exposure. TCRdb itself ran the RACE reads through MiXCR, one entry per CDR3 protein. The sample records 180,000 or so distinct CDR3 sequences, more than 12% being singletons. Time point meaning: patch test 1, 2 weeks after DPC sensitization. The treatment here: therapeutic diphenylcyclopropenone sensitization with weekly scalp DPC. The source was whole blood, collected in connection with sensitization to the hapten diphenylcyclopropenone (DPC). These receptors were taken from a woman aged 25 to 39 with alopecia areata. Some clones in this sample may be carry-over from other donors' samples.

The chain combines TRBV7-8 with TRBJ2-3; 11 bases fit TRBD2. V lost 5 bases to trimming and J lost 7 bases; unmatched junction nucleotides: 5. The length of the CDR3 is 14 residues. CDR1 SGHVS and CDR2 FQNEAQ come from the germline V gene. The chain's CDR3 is CASSDGTSGNTQYF. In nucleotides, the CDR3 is TGTGCCAGCAGCGATGGGACTAGCGGAAATACGCAGTATTTT.

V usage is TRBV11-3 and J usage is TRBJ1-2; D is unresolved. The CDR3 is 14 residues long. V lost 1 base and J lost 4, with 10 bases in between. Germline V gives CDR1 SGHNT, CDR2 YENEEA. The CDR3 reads CASSLVSAGYGYTF. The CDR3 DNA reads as TGTGCCAGCAGCTTAGTTTCCGCGGGCTATGGCTACACCTTC.

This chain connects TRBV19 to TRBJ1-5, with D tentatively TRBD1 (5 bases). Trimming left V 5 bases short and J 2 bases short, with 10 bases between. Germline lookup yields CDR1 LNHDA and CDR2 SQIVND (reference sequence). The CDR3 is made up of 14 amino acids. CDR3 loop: CASSGAARNQPQHF. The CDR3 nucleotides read TGTGCCAGTAGTGGGGCGGCGCGCAATCAGCCCCAGCATTTT.

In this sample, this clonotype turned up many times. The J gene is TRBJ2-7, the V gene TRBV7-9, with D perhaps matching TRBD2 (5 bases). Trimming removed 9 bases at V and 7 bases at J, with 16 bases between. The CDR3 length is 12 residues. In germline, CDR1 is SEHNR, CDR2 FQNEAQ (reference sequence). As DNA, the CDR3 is TGTGCCAGTTCCAGCGGATTTTGGGAGCAGTACTTC. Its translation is CASSSGFWEQYF.

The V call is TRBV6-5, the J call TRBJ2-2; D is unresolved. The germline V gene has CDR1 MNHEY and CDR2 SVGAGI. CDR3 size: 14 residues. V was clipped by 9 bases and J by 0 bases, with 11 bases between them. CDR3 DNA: TGTGCCAGTCGTATACAACCGAACACCGGGGAGCTGTTTTTT. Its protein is CASRIQPNTGELFF.

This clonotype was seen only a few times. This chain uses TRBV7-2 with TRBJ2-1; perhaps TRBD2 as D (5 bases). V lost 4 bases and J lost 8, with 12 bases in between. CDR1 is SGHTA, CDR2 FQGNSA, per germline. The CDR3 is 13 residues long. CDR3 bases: TGTGCCAGCAGCTCACCTAGTAGCGATGAGCAGTTCTTC. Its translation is CASSSPSSDEQFF.

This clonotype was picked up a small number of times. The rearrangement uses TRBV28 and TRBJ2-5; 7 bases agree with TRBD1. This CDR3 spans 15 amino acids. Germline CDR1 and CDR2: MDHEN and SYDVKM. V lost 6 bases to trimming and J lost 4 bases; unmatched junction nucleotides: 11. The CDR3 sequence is CASRRRQGVRETQYF. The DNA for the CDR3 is TGTGCCAGCAGGCGAAGACAGGGAGTCAGAGAGACCCAGTACTTC.

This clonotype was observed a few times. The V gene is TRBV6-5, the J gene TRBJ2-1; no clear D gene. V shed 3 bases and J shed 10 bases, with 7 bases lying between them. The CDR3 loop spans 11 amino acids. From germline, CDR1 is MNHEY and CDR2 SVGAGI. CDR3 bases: TGTGCCAGCAGTTATGGGTCGGAGCAGTTCTTC. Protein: CASSYGSEQFF.

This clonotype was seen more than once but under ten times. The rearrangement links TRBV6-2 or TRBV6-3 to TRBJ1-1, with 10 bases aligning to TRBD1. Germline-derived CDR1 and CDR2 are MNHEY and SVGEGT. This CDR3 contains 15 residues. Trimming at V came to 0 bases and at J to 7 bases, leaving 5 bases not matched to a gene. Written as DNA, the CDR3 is TGTGCCAGCAGTTACTCGGACAGGGGGGACGATGAAGCTTTCTTT. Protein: CASSYSDRGDDEAFF.

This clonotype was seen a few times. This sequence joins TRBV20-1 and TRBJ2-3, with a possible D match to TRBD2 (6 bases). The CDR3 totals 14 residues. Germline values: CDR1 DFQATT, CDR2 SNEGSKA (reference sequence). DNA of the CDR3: TGCAGGGTTGGGCGGGAATTTAGCACAGATACGCAGTATTTT. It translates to CRVGREFSTDTQYF.

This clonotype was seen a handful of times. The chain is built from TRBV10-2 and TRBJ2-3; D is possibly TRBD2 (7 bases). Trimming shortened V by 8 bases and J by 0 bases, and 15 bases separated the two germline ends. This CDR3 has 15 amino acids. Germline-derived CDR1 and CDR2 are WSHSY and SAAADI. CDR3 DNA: TGCGCCAGCCGTCGGGGGGCGGGTAGCACAGATACGCAGTATTTT. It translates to CASRRGAGSTDTQYF.

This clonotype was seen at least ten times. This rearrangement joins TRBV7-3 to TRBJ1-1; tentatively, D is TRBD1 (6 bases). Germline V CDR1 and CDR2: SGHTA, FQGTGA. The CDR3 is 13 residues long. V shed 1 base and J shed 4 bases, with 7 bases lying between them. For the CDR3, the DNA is TGTGCCAGCAGCTTAAGCAGGGGCACTGAAGCTTTCTTT. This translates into CASSLSRGTEAFF.

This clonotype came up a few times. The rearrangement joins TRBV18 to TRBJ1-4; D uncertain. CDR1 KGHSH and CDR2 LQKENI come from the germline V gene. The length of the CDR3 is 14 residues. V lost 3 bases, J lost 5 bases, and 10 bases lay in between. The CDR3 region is CASSPGSRNEKLFF. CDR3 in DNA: TGTGCCAGCTCACCGGGGAGCCGGAATGAAAAACTGTTTTTT.

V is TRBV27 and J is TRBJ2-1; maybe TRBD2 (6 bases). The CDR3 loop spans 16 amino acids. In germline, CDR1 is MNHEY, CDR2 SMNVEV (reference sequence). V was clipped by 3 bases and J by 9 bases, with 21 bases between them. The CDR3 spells CASSLFDGRGGGEQFF. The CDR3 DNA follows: TGTGCCAGCAGTTTGTTTGACGGGAGAGGCGGAGGTGAGCAGTTCTTC.

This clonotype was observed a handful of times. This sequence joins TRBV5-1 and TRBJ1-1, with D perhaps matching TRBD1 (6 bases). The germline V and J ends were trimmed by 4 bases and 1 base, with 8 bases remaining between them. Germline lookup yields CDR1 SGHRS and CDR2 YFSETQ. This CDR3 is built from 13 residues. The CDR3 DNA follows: TGCGCCAGCAGCAAGGGACAGAACACTGAAGCTTTCTTT. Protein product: CASSKGQNTEAFF.

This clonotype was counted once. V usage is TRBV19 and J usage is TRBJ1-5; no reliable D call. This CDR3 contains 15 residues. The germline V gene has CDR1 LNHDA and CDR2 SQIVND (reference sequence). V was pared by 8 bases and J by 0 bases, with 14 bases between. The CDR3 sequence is CASDPGRDSNQPQHF. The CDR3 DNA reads TGTGCCAGTGATCCCGGACGCGATAGCAATCAGCCCCAGCATTTT. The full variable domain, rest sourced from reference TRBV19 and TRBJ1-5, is DGGITQSPKYLFRKEGQNVTLSCEQNLNHDAMYWYRQDPGQGLRLIYYSQIVNDFQKGDIAEGYSVSREKKESFPLTVTSAQKNPTAFYLCASDPGRDSNQPQHFGDGTRLSIL.

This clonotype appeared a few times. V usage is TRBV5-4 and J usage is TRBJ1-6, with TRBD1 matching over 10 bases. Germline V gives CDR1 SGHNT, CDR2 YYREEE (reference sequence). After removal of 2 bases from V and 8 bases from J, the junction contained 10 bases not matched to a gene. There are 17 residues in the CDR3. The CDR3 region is CASSLPTGGRVDSPLHF. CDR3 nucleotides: TGTGCCAGCAGCTTACCGACAGGGGGCCGGGTAGATTCACCCCTCCACTTT.

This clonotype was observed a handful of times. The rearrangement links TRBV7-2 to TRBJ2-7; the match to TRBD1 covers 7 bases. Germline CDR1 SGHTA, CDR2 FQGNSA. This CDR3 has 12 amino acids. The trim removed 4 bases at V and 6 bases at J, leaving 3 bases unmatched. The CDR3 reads CASSSGQTEQYF. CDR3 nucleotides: TGTGCCAGCAGCTCGGGACAGACCGAGCAGTACTTC.

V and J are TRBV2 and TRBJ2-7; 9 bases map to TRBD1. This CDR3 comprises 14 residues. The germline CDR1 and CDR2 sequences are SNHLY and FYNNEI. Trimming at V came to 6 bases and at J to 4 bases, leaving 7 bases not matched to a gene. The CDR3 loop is CASRGTGNRYEQYF. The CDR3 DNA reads TGTGCCAGCAGAGGGACAGGGAATCGTTACGAGCAGTACTTC.

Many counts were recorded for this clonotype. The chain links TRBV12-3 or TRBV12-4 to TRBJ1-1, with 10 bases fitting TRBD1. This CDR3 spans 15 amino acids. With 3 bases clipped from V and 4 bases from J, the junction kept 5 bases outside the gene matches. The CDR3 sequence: CASSFETGGITEAFF. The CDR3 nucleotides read TGTGCCAGCAGTTTCGAGACAGGGGGCATCACTGAAGCTTTCTTT.

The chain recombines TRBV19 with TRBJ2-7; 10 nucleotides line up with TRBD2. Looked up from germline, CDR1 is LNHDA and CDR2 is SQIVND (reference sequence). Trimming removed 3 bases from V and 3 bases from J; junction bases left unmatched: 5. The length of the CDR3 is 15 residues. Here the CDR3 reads CASSMATSGVYEQYF. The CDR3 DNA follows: TGTGCCAGTAGTATGGCTACTAGCGGGGTCTACGAGCAGTACTTC.

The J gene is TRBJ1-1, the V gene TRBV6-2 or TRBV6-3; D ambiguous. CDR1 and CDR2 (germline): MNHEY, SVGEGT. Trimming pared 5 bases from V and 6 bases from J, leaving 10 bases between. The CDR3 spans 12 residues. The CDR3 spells CASSELRSEAFF. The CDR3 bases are TGTGCCAGCAGTGAACTTCGATCTGAAGCTTTCTTT.

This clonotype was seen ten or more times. Here the CDR3 reads CASSPNGQGADTEAFF. The CDR3, as DNA: TGTGCCAGCAGCCCCAACGGACAGGGGGCTGACACTGAAGCTTTCTTT. The chain recombines TRBV28 with TRBJ1-1; 11 nucleotides line up with TRBD1. This CDR3 spans 16 amino acids. V lost 6 bases to trimming and J lost 3 bases; unmatched junction nucleotides: 9. CDR1 and CDR2 (germline): MDHEN, SYDVKM.